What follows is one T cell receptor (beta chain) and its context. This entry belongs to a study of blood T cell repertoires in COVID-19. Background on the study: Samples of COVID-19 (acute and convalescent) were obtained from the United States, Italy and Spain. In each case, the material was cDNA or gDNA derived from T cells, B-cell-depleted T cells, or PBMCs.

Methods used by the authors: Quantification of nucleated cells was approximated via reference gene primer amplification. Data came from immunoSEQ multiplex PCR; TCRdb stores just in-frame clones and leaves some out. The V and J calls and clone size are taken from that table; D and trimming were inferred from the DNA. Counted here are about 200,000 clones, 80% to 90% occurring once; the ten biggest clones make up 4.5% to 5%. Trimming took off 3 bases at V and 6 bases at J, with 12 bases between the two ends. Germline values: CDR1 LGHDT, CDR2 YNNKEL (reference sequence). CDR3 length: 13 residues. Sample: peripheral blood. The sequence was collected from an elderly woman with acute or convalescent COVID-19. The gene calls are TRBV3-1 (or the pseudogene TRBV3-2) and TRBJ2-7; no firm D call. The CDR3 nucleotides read TGTGCCAGCAGCCAGCTTTTTGCGGTCGAGCAGTACTTC. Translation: CASSQLFAVEQYF.